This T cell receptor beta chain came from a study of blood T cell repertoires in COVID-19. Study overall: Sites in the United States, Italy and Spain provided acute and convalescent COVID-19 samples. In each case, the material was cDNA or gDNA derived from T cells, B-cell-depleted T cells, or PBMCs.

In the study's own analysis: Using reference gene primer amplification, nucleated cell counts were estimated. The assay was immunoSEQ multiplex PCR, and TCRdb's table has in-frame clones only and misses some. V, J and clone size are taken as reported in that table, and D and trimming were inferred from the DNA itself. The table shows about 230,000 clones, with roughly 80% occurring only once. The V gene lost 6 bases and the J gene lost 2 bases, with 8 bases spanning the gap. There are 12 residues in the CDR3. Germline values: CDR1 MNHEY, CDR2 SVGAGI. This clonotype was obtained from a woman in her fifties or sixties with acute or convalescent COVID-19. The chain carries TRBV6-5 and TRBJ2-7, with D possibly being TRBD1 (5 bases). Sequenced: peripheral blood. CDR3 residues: CASSKGTYEQYF. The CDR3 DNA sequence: TGTGCCAGCAGCAAGGGGACCTACGAGCAGTACTTC.